This T cell receptor beta chain originates from a study of CD8+CD57+ T cells in acquired aplastic anemia. About the research overall: Across the sorted CD4+ and CD8+ cells, DNA amounts averaged about 3.1 ug.

TCR beta VDJ and CDR3 were profiled, and genomic DNA was the template. TCRdb reprocessed the reads with MiXCR, giving one entry per CDR3 protein. The sample lists 150,000 to 200,000 distinct CDR3 sequences, 45% to 55% occurring once. Selection for sequencing was limited to patients who had shown CD8+CD57+ cell expansion by flow cytometry. A note on this clonotype: The antigen is undetermined.

Germline V lookup: CDR1 MGHDK, CDR2 SYGVNS. The CDR3 loop spans 13 amino acids. V lost 8 bases, J lost 2 bases, and 11 bases lay in between. General study results and limits: Patients were compared with controls for CD8+ Simpson's diversity, and no significant difference emerged. Between patients and controls, twenty-nine CD8+ CDR3 sequences were found in common.

This TCR derives from a human donor with aplastic anemia. The sample taken for sequencing was sorted CD4+, CD8+, or CD8+CD57+ T cells (not recorded which) from PBMCs. The rearrangement uses TRBV25-1 and TRBJ2-3; D perhaps matches TRBD1 (5 bases). The DNA for the CDR3 is TGTGCCAGCGGGGCCTTAAACACAGATACGCAGTATTTT. This codes for CASGALNTDTQYF.